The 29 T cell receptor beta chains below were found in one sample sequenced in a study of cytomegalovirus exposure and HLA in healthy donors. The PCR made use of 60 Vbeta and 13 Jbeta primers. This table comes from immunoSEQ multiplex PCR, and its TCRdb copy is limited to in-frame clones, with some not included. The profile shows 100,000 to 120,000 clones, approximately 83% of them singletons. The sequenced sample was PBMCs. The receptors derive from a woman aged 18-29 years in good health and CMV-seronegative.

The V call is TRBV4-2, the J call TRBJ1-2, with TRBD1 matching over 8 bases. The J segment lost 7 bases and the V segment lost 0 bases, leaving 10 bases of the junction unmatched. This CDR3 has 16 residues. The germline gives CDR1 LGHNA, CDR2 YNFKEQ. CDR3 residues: CASSQDNAGGSLGYTF. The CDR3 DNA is TGTGCCAGCAGCCAAGATAACGCAGGGGGCTCCCTTGGCTACACCTTC.

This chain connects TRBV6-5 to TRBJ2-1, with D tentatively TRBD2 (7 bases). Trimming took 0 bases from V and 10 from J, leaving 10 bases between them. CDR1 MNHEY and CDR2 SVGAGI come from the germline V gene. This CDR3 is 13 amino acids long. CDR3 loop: CASSYSGGGEQFF. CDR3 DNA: TGTGCCAGCAGTTACTCAGGGGGGGGAGAGCAGTTCTTC.

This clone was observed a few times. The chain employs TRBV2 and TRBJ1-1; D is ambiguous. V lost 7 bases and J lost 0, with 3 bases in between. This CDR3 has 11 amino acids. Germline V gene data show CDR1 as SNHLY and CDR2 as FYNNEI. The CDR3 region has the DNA TGTGCCAGCACAGTGAACACTGAAGCTTTCTTT. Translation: CASTVNTEAFF.

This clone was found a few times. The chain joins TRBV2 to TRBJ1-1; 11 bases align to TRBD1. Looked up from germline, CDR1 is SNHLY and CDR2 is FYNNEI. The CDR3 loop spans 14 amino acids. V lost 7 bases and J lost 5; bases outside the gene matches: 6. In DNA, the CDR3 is TGTGCCAGCATTGGGACAGGGGGGAGAACTGAAGCTTTCTTT. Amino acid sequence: CASIGTGGRTEAFF.

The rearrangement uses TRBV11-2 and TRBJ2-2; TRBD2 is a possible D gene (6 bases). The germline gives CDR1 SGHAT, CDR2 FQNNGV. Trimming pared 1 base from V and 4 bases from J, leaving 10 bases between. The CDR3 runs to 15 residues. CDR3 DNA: TGTGCCAGCAGCTTAGCCGGGAGCGGCACCGGGGAGCTGTTTTTT. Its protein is CASSLAGSGTGELFF.

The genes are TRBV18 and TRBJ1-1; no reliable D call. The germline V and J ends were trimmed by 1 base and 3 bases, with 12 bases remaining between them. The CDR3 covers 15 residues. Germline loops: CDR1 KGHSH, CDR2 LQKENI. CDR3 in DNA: TGTGCCAGCTCACCACGCTCCACACCCGACACTGAAGCTTTCTTT. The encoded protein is CASSPRSTPDTEAFF. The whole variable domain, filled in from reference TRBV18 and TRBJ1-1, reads NAGVMQNPRHLVRRRGQEARLRCSPMKGHSHVYWYRQLPEEGLKFMVYLQKENIIDESGMPKERFSAEFPKEGPSILRIQQVVRGDSAAYFCASSPRSTPDTEAFFGQGTRLTVV.

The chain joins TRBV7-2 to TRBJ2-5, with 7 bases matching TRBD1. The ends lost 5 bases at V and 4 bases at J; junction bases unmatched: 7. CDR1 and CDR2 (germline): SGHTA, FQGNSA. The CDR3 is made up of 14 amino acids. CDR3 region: CASSPQTGRETQYF. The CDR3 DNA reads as TGTGCCAGCAGCCCTCAGACAGGGAGAGAGACCCAGTACTTC.

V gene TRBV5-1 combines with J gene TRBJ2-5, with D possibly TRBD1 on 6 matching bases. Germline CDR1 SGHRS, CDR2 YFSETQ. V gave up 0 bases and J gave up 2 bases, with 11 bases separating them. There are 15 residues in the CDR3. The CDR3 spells CASSLVGARQETQYF. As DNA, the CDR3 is TGCGCCAGCAGCTTGGTGGGGGCGAGGCAAGAGACCCAGTACTTC. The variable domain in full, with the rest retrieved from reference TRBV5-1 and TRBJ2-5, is KAGVTQTPRYLIKTRGQQVTLSCSPISGHRSVSWYQQTPGQGLQFLFEYFSETQRNKGNFPGRFSGRQFSNSRSEMNVSTLELGDSALYLCASSLVGARQETQYFGPGTRLLVL.

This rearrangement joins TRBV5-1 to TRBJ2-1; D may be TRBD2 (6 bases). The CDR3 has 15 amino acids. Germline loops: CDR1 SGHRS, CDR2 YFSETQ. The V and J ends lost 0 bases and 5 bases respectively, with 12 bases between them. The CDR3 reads CASSLAVLANNEQFF. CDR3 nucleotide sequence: TGCGCCAGCAGCTTGGCCGTACTAGCTAACAATGAGCAGTTCTTC. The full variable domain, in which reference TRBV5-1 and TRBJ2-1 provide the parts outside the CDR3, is KAGVTQTPRYLIKTRGQQVTLSCSPISGHRSVSWYQQTPGQGLQFLFEYFSETQRNKGNFPGRFSGRQFSNSRSEMNVSTLELGDSALYLCASSLAVLANNEQFFGPGTRLTVL.

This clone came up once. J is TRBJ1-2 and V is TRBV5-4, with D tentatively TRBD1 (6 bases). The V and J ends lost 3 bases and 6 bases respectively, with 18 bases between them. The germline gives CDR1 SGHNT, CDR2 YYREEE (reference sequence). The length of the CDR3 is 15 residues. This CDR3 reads CASSSLTGRGHGYTF. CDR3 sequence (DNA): TGTGCCAGCAGCTCCTTGACAGGCCGGGGACATGGCTACACCTTC.

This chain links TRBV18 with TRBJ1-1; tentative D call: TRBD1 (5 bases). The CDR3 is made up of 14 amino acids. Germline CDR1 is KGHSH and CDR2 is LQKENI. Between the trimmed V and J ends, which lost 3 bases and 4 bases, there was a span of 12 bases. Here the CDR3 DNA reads TGTGCCAGCTCACCGTCCGGGGGGGGCACTGAAGCTTTCTTT. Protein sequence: CASSPSGGGTEAFF. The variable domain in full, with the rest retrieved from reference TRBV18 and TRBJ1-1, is NAGVMQNPRHLVRRRGQEARLRCSPMKGHSHVYWYRQLPEEGLKFMVYLQKENIIDESGMPKERFSAEFPKEGPSILRIQQVVRGDSAAYFCASSPSGGGTEAFFGQGTRLTVV.

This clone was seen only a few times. DNA of the CDR3: TGTGCCAGTAGTTCCGGGACAGGGAAGAGGTCCCAGCATTTT. Its protein product is CASSSGTGKRSQHF. The chain recombines TRBV19 with TRBJ1-5; TRBD1 aligns across 9 bases. The CDR3 is made up of 14 amino acids. The V and J ends lost 5 bases and 11 bases, in that order; junction bases with no gene match: 10. In germline, CDR1 is LNHDA, CDR2 SQIVND (reference sequence).

CDR3 in amino acids: CASADRGYSPLHF. CDR3 bases: TGTGCCAGTGCCGACAGGGGTTATTCACCCCTCCACTTT. The chain couples TRBV19 to TRBJ1-6; 8 bases map to TRBD1. This CDR3 region has 13 residues. The V gene's germline CDR1 is LNHDA and CDR2 SQIVND (reference sequence). V was clipped by 8 bases and J by 8 bases; unmatched bases: 5.

The CDR3 sequence: CASSSEQGAGELFF. In DNA, the CDR3 is TGTGCCAGCAGCTCGGAACAGGGTGCCGGGGAGCTGTTTTTT. This chain links TRBV7-9 with TRBJ2-2; D possibly corresponds to TRBD1 (6 bases). Germline V gene sequence: CDR1 SEHNR, CDR2 FQNEAQ (reference sequence). The V end lost 4 bases, the J end lost 6 bases, and 12 bases lay between the germline ends. CDR3 length: 14 residues.

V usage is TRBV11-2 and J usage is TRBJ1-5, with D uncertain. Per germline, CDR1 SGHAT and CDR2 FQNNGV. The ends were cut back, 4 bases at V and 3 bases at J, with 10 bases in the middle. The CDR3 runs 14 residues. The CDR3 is CASSSRVNNQPQHF. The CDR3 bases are TGTGCCAGCAGCTCGCGGGTCAACAATCAGCCCCAGCATTTT.

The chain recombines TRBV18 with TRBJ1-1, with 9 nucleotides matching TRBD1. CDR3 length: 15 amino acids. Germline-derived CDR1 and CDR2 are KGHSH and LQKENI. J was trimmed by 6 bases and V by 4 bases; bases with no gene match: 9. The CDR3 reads CASSLTSDRGAEAFF. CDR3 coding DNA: TGTGCCAGCTCACTGACGTCGGACAGGGGCGCTGAAGCTTTCTTT. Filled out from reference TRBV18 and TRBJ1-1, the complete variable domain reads NAGVMQNPRHLVRRRGQEARLRCSPMKGHSHVYWYRQLPEEGLKFMVYLQKENIIDESGMPKERFSAEFPKEGPSILRIQQVVRGDSAAYFCASSLTSDRGAEAFFGQGTRLTVV.

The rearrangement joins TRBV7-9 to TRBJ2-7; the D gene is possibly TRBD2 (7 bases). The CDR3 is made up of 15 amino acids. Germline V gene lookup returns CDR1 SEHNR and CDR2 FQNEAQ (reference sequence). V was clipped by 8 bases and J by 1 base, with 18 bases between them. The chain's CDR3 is CASGGGTIFSYEQYF. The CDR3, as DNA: TGTGCCAGCGGAGGGGGGACTATATTTTCCTACGAGCAGTACTTC. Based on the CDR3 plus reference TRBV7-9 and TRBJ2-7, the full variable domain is DTGVSQNPRHKITKRGQNVTFRCDPISEHNRLYWYRQTLGQGPEFLTYFQNEAQLEKSRLLSDRFSAERPKGSFSTLEIQRTEQGDSAMYLCASGGGTIFSYEQYFGPGTRLTVT.

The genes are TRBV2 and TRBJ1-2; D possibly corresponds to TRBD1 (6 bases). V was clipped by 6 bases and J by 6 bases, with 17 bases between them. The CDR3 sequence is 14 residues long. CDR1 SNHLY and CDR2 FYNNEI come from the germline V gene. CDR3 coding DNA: TGTGCCAGCAGAGAACAGGGTCAAAGCGATGGCTACACCTTC. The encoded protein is CASREQGQSDGYTF.

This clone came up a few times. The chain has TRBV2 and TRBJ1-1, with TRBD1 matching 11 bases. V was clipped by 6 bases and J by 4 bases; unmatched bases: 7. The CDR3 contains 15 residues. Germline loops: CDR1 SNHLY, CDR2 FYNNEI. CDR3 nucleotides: TGTGCCAGCAGGACCCCGGGACAGGGGGTCACTGAAGCTTTCTTT. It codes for CASRTPGQGVTEAFF.

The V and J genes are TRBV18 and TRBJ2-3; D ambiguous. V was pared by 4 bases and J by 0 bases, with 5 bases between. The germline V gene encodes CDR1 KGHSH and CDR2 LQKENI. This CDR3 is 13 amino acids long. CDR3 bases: TGTGCCAGCTCACTTTTAAGCACAGATACGCAGTATTTT. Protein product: CASSLLSTDTQYF.

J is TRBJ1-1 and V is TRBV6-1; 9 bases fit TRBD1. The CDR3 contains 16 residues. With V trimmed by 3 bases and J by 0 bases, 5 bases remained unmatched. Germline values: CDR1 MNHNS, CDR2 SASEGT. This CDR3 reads CASSDHYRGLNTEAFF. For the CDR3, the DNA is TGTGCCAGCAGTGACCATTACAGGGGGCTGAACACTGAAGCTTTCTTT.

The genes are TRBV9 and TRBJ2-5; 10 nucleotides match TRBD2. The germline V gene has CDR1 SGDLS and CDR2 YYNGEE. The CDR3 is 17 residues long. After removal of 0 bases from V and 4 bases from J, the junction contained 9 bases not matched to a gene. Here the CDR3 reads CASSVAVERGGPETQYF. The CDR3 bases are TGTGCCAGCAGCGTAGCTGTTGAGCGGGGGGGCCCAGAGACCCAGTACTTC.

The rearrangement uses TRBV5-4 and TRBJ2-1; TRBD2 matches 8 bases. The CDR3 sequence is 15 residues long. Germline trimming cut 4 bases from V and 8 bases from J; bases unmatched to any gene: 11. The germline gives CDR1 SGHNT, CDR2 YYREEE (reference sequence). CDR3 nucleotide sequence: TGTGCCAGCAGCATGCCCGGGACTAGGGTTTATGAGCAGTTCTTC. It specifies CASSMPGTRVYEQFF.

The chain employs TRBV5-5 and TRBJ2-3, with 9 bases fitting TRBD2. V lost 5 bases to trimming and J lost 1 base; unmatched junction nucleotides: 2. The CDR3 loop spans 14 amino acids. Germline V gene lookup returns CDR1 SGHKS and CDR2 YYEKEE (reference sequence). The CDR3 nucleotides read TGTGCCAGCAGATTAGCGGGAGGCACAGATACGCAGTATTTT. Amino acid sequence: CASRLAGGTDTQYF. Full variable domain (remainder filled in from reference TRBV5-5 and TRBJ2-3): DAGVTQSPTHLIKTRGQQVTLRCSPISGHKSVSWYQQVLGQGPQFIFQYYEKEERGRGNFPDRFSARQFPNYSSELNVNALLLGDSALYLCASRLAGGTDTQYFGPGTRLTVL.

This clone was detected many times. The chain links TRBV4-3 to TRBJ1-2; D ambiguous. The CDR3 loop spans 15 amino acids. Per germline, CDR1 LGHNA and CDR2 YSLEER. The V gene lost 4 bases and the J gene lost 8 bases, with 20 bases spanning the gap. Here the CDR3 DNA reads TGCGCCAGCAGCCTCCAAAGGTGGGGAGGAATGGGCTACACCTTC. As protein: CASSLQRWGGMGYTF.

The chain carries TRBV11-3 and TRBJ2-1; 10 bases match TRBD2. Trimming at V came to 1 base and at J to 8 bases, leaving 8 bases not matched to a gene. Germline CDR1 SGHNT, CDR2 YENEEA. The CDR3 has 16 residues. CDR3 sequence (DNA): TGTGCCAGCAGCTTAGGCTCTAGCGGGAGTTTAGATGAGCAGTTCTTC. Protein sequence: CASSLGSSGSLDEQFF.

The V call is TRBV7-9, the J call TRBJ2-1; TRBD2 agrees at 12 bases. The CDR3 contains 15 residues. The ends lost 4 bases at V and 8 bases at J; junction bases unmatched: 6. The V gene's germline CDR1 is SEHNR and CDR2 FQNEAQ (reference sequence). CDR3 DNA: TGTGCCAGCAGCTCGCGACTAGCGGGGGTTTATGAGCAGTTCTTC. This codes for CASSSRLAGVYEQFF.

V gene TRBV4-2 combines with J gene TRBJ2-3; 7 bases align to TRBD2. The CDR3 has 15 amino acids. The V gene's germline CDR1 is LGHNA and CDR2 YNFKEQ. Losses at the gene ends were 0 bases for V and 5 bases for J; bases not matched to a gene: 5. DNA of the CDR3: TGTGCCAGCAGCCAAGATTTTGCGGGGGTAGATACGCAGTATTTT. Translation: CASSQDFAGVDTQYF.

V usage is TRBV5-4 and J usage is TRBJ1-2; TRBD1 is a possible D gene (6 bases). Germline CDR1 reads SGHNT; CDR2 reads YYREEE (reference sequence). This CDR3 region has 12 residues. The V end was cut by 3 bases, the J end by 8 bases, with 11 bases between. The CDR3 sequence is CASSSPGTGYTF. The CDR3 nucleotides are TGTGCCAGCAGCTCCCCAGGGACAGGCTACACCTTC.